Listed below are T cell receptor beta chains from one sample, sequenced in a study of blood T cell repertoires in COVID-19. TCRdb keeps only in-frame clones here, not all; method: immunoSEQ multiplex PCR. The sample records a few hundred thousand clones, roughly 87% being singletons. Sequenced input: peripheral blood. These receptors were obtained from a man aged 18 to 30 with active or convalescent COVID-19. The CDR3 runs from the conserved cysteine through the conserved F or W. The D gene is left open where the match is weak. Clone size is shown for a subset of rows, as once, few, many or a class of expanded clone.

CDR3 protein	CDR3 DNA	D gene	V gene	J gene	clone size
CASSQDLKRGNTGELFF	TGTGCCAGCAGCCAAGATCTCAAGCGGGGGAACACCGGGGAGCTGTTTTTT	TRBD2	TRBV3-1/TRBV3-2	TRBJ2-2	.
CASSIPAGPHQPQHF	TGTGCCAGTAGTATTCCGGCAGGGCCCCATCAGCCCCAGCATTTT	.	TRBV19	TRBJ1-5	.
CASSPGPAGEQYF	TGTGCCAGCAGTCCGGGCCCCGCGGGCGAGCAGTACTTC	.	TRBV12-3/TRBV12-4	TRBJ2-7	.
CASSPPRGGALEQFF	TGTGCCAGCAGCCCCCCTCGCGGGGGGGCCCTTGAGCAGTTCTTC	TRBD2	TRBV7-9	TRBJ2-1	.
CASSHPGQGIAEQYF	TGCGCCAGCAGCCACCCGGGACAGGGGATCGCCGAGCAGTACTTC	TRBD1	TRBV4-1	TRBJ2-7	.
CAASSAGNEQYF	TGTGCCGCCTCTTCGGCCGGGAACGAGCAGTACTTC	.	TRBV3-1/TRBV3-2	TRBJ2-7	few
CASSPMGGFYNEQFF	TGTGCCAGCAGCCCTATGGGGGGATTCTACAATGAGCAGTTCTTC	.	TRBV7-8	TRBJ2-1	.
CASSPMGGRTEAFF	TGTGCCAGCAGCCCAATGGGGGGGAGGACTGAAGCTTTCTTT	.	TRBV11-2	TRBJ1-1	.
CASSAGAYEQYF	TGTGCCAGTAGTGCAGGGGCCTACGAGCAGTACTTC	.	TRBV19	TRBJ2-7	.
CASSSRDMNTEAFF	TGTGCCAGCAGCTCAAGGGACATGAACACTGAAGCTTTCTTT	.	TRBV7-9	TRBJ1-1	.
CASSYTGLGEQYF	TGTGCCAGCAGTTACACGGGACTCGGCGAGCAGTACTTC	.	TRBV6-2/TRBV6-3	TRBJ2-7	.
CASSEWRGGNIEQFF	TGTGCCAGCAGTGAATGGCGCGGGGGTAATATTGAGCAGTTCTTC	TRBD2	TRBV25-1	TRBJ2-1	.
CASSEASNYGYTF	TGTGCCAGTAGTGAGGCCAGTAACTATGGCTACACCTTC	.	TRBV19	TRBJ1-2	.
CASSLELGQAYDYTF	TGTGCCAGCAGCTTAGAGTTGGGACAGGCTTATGACTACACCTTC	TRBD1	TRBV7-9	TRBJ1-2	.
CATSTAPGTRNEQFF	TGTGCCACCAGCACCGCCCCGGGGACAAGAAATGAGCAGTTCTTC	.	TRBV15	TRBJ2-1	.
CASSSRTGGPYEQYF	TGTGCCAGCAGCTCTAGGACAGGGGGCCCTTACGAGCAGTACTTC	TRBD1	TRBV3-1/TRBV3-2	TRBJ2-7	.
CASSLSGGGSYNEQFF	TGTGCCAGCAGCTTATCCGGGGGGGGCTCCTACAATGAGCAGTTCTTC	TRBD2	TRBV11-2	TRBJ2-1	.
CASALQGASGELFF	TGCGCCAGCGCCCTCCAGGGGGCTTCCGGGGAGCTGTTTTTT	TRBD1	TRBV5-1	TRBJ2-2	.
CASSQDLGGQSDEKLFF	TGCGCCAGCAGCCAAGATCTAGGGGGACAGAGTGATGAAAAACTGTTTTTT	TRBD1	TRBV4-3	TRBJ1-4	.
CASRTGGLEQYF	TGTGCCAGTCGGACAGGGGGGTTAGAGCAGTACTTC	TRBD1	TRBV27	TRBJ2-7	.
CASSQGKGTGAIYGYTF	TGTGCCAGCAGCCAGGGGAAAGGGACAGGGGCGATCTATGGCTACACCTTC	TRBD1	TRBV5-6	TRBJ1-2	.
CASSSSSGELFF	TGTGCCAGCAGCTCTAGTAGCGGGGAGCTGTTTTTT	.	TRBV3-1/TRBV3-2	TRBJ2-2	.
CASSYPTAARSPEVYF	TGTGCCAGCAGTTACCCGACCGCCGCGCGCTCCCCCGAGGTATATTTT	.	TRBV6-2/TRBV6-3	TRBJ1-3	few
CASSRGGQSTDTQYF	TGTGCCAGCAGTCGGGGGGGACAATCCACAGATACGCAGTATTTT	TRBD2	TRBV5-4	TRBJ2-3	.
CASSVWAGSSYNEQFF	TGTGCCAGCAGCGTATGGGCCGGGAGCTCCTACAATGAGCAGTTCTTC	.	TRBV9	TRBJ2-1	once
CSGYEGTEAFF	TGCAGCGGGTATGAGGGCACTGAAGCTTTCTTT	.	TRBV29-1	TRBJ1-1	.
CASSLVQGLGKLFF	TGTGCCAGCAGCTTAGTACAGGGGCTGGGAAAACTGTTTTTT	TRBD1	TRBV7-9	TRBJ1-4	.
CASSPGQPNTEAFF	TGTGCCAGCAGTCCGGGACAGCCGAACACTGAAGCTTTCTTT	TRBD1	TRBV27	TRBJ1-1	.
CASSIGPGTYGYTF	TGTGCCAGTAGTATAGGTCCAGGAACCTATGGCTACACCTTC	.	TRBV19	TRBJ1-2	.
CASSLTGTASYEQYF	TGTGCCAGCAGCCTTACCGGGACAGCGTCCTACGAGCAGTACTTC	TRBD1	TRBV5-8	TRBJ2-7	.
CASSPRTGSSYEQYF	TGTGCCAGCAGCCCCCGGACAGGGAGCTCCTACGAGCAGTACTTC	TRBD1	TRBV5-4	TRBJ2-7	few
CASSDAGGGTDTQYF	TGTGCCAGCAGTGATGCAGGGGGTGGCACAGATACGCAGTATTTT	TRBD1	TRBV2	TRBJ2-3	.
CASSIGVYSNQPQHF	TGTGCCAGTAGTATAGGTGTTTATAGCAATCAGCCCCAGCATTTT	.	TRBV19	TRBJ1-5	.
CASLGGAPYNEQFF	TGTGCCAGCCTCGGGGGGGCCCCCTACAATGAGCAGTTCTTC	TRBD2	TRBV3-1/TRBV3-2	TRBJ2-1	.
CASRPGLVYEQYF	TGTGCCAGCAGACCGGGACTAGTCTACGAGCAGTACTTC	TRBD2	TRBV6-5	TRBJ2-7	.
CASVQGARSSPLHF	TGTGCCAGCGTACAGGGGGCGCGCAGTTCACCCCTCCACTTT	TRBD1	TRBV6-6	TRBJ1-6	.
CASSPRASGAYEQYF	TGTGCCAGCAGCCCAAGGGCATCGGGGGCCTACGAGCAGTACTTC	.	TRBV5-6	TRBJ2-7	.
CASSSGQPRGEKLFF	TGCGCCAGCAGCTCCGGACAGCCTCGGGGTGAAAAACTGTTTTTT	.	TRBV5-1	TRBJ1-4	.
CASSQRQNEKLFF	TGCGCCAGCAGCCAAAGACAGAATGAAAAACTGTTTTTT	.	TRBV4-1	TRBJ1-4	.
CASSQFPRDATNEKLFF	TGCGCCAGCAGCCAATTCCCGAGGGATGCAACTAATGAAAAACTGTTTTTT	.	TRBV4-1	TRBJ1-4	.
CASSLEASGFGELFF	TGTGCCAGCAGCTTAGAGGCTAGCGGTTTCGGGGAGCTGTTTTTT	TRBD2	TRBV13	TRBJ2-2	.
CASRFPGQDTGELFF	TGTGCCAGCAGATTCCCGGGACAAGACACCGGGGAGCTGTTTTTT	.	TRBV19	TRBJ2-2	.
CASSSLGGEQFF	TGTGCCAGCAGCTCACTCGGGGGTGAGCAGTTCTTC	.	TRBV5-6	TRBJ2-1	.
CASSQDPRDRGNNEQFF	TGTGCCAGCAGCCAAGATCCACGGGACAGGGGAAACAATGAGCAGTTCTTC	TRBD1	TRBV14	TRBJ2-1	.
CASSLAGDNEKLFF	TGTGCCAGCAGCTTAGCAGGGGATAATGAAAAACTGTTTTTT	.	TRBV5-4	TRBJ1-4	.
CASSLPPRGSGANVLTF	TGTGCCAGCAGCTTGCCTCCCAGGGGGTCTGGGGCCAACGTCCTGACTTTC	TRBD1	TRBV7-9	TRBJ2-6	.
CSASKQGVTGELFF	TGCAGTGCTAGTAAACAGGGGGTCACCGGGGAGCTGTTTTTT	TRBD1	TRBV20-1	TRBJ2-2	.
CASNKGETTEAFF	TGTGCCAGCAATAAGGGAGAAACTACTGAAGCTTTCTTT	.	TRBV6-5	TRBJ1-1	.
CASSSGLAGRTDTQYF	TGTGCCAGCAGCTCGGGACTAGCGGGGCGGACAGATACGCAGTATTTT	TRBD2	TRBV5-5	TRBJ2-3	.
CASSIAGGGGYEQYF	TGTGCCAGTAGTATCGCGGGCGGGGGCGGATACGAGCAGTACTTC	.	TRBV19	TRBJ2-7	.
CASSLGTGGRTEAFF	TGTGCCAGCTCACTTGGGACAGGGGGAAGAACTGAAGCTTTCTTT	TRBD1	TRBV18	TRBJ1-1	.
CASSLDRGSEAFF	TGTGCCAGCAGCCTGGACAGGGGCTCTGAAGCTTTCTTT	TRBD1	TRBV7-7	TRBJ1-1	.
CASSLAGGPAYEQYF	TGTGCCAGCAGCTTAGCCGGAGGACCCGCCTACGAGCAGTACTTC	.	TRBV7-8	TRBJ2-7	.
CATSRVTGTGNEKLFF	TGTGCCACCAGCAGAGTGACCGGGACAGGGAATGAAAAACTGTTTTTT	TRBD1	TRBV15	TRBJ1-4	.
CASLPPTYEKLFF	TGTGCCAGCCTACCTCCTACCTACGAAAAACTGTTTTTT	.	TRBV6-6	TRBJ1-4	.
CASSIASGDTDTQYF	TGTGCCAGTAGTATCGCTAGCGGGGACACAGATACGCAGTATTTT	TRBD2	TRBV19	TRBJ2-3	once
CASRGRTEAFF	TGTGCCAGCCGGGGTCGCACTGAAGCTTTCTTT	.	TRBV6-5	TRBJ1-1	once
CASSKVLPGLAAETQYF	TGTGCCAGTAGTAAAGTGCTGCCGGGACTCGCCGCGGAGACCCAGTACTTC	.	TRBV19	TRBJ2-5	.